This T cell receptor (beta chain) originates from a study of neoadjuvant nivolumab and ipilimumab in lung cancer. The CDR3 spans 16 residues. V trimming: 0 bases; J trimming: 3 bases; junction bases outside the gene matches: 2. Germline values: CDR1 MRHNA, CDR2 SNTAGT. Only in-frame clones appear in the TCRdb table, and some are missing; sequencing was by immunoSEQ multiplex PCR. The sample holds about 30,000 clones; 75% to 85% are singletons and the top ten take 5% to 6.5%. The chain uses TRBV6-4 and TRBJ2-1; the match to TRBD2 covers 10 bases. This TCR derives from an adult with non-small cell lung cancer. The source was tumor tissue, collected after neoadjuvant nivolumab, alone or with ipilimumab, at or shortly before surgery. The CDR3 region has the DNA TGTGCCAGCAGTGACTCGCTAGCGGGAGACTACAATGAGCAGTTCTTC. Translated: CASSDSLAGDYNEQFF.